These T cell receptor beta chains were read from a single sample in a study of T cell repertoires in cytomegalovirus infection. The antigens these receptors bind are not known. TCRdb re-called the reads with MiXCR, one entry per CDR3 protein. This sample has under 300,000 distinct CDR3 sequences, with 20% to 25% found just once. Sample: cultured PBMCs, taken from culture after CMV antigen stimulation. The receptors derive from a human donor in good health (CMV status not recorded). Some clones in this sample may be carry-over from other donors' samples. Each CDR3 is given with its conserved first and last residue. The order of the fields is D gene, clone size, J gene, V gene, CDR3 DNA, CDR3 protein. D genes are given only for firm matches. The size of a clone is reported for some rows only, either as once, few or many, or as a class for expanded clones.

d_call: NA; clone_size: many; j_call: TRBJ2-5; v_call: TRBV24-1; cdr3_nt: TGTGCCACCAGTGATACAAGATGGAGCCAAGAGACCCAGTACTTC; cdr3_aa: CATSDTRWSQETQYF
d_call: NA; clone_size: many; j_call: TRBJ1-1; v_call: TRBV7-2; cdr3_nt: TGTGCCAGCAGCCGAGAGGTATTGAACACTGAAGCTTTCTTT; cdr3_aa: CASSREVLNTEAFF
d_call: TRBD2; clone_size: NA; j_call: TRBJ2-5; v_call: TRBV9; cdr3_nt: TGTGCCAGCAGCGTAGGGGGCGGGAGCCCAGAGACCCAGTACTTC; cdr3_aa: CASSVGGGSPETQYF
d_call: TRBD1; clone_size: many; j_call: TRBJ2-1; v_call: TRBV6-2/TRBV6-3; cdr3_nt: TGTGCCAGCAGTCCCGGGACAGGGGGATTCAATGAGCAGTTCTTC; cdr3_aa: CASSPGTGGFNEQFF
d_call: NA; clone_size: NA; j_call: TRBJ1-1; v_call: TRBV6-5; cdr3_nt: TGTGCCAGCAGCTTACAGGAAATTTACACTGAAGCTTTCTTT; cdr3_aa: CASSLQEIYTEAFF
d_call: NA; clone_size: many; j_call: TRBJ2-5; v_call: TRBV7-2; cdr3_nt: TGTGCCAGCAGCCCCGGAGGGGGACGAGAGACCCAGTACTTC; cdr3_aa: CASSPGGGRETQYF
d_call: TRBD2; clone_size: NA; j_call: TRBJ2-7; v_call: TRBV6-2/TRBV6-3; cdr3_nt: TGTGCCAGCAGTTACGCGTGGGAGGGCCGCCACGAGCAGTACTTC; cdr3_aa: CASSYAWEGRHEQYF
d_call: NA; clone_size: NA; j_call: TRBJ1-2; v_call: TRBV7-9; cdr3_nt: TGTGCCAGCAGCACGGGACAAGATAACTATGGCTACACCTTC; cdr3_aa: CASSTGQDNYGYTF
d_call: NA; clone_size: many; j_call: TRBJ2-3; v_call: TRBV7-8; cdr3_nt: TGTGCCAGCACTCCCGCCCCAAACTGGGATACGCAGTATTTT; cdr3_aa: CASTPAPNWDTQYF
d_call: NA; clone_size: NA; j_call: TRBJ1-2; v_call: TRBV12-3/TRBV12-4; cdr3_nt: TGTGCCAGCAGTCCCAGACACGGCTACACCTTC; cdr3_aa: CASSPRHGYTF
d_call: TRBD2; clone_size: many; j_call: TRBJ2-7; v_call: TRBV7-2; cdr3_nt: TGTGCCAGCAGCCTAACTAGCGGGGGCTCCTACGAGCAGTACTTC; cdr3_aa: CASSLTSGGSYEQYF
d_call: NA; clone_size: NA; j_call: TRBJ1-2; v_call: TRBV6-1; cdr3_nt: TGTGCCAGCAGTGAACAAACAGGGAAGGTGTCGAGGGGCTACACCTTC; cdr3_aa: CASSEQTGKVSRGYTF
d_call: NA; clone_size: many; j_call: TRBJ1-5; v_call: TRBV19; cdr3_nt: TGTGCCAGTAGTATCTCGGACGGAAATCAGCCCCAGCATTTT; cdr3_aa: CASSISDGNQPQHF
d_call: NA; clone_size: many; j_call: TRBJ1-1; v_call: TRBV28; cdr3_nt: TGTGCCAGCAGGACCTATCGGGCAGAGAGGGGCAGGGTCACTGAAGCTTTCTTT; cdr3_aa: CASRTYRAERGRVTEAFF
d_call: NA; clone_size: few; j_call: TRBJ2-5; v_call: TRBV5-4; cdr3_nt: TGTGCCAGCAGCTTGGGACGGGCCCAAGAGACCCAGTACTTC; cdr3_aa: CASSLGRAQETQYF
d_call: NA; clone_size: many; j_call: TRBJ2-2; v_call: TRBV7-2; cdr3_nt: TGTGCGTCGGGACTTAACACCGGGGAGCTGTTTTTT; cdr3_aa: CASGLNTGELFF
d_call: NA; clone_size: NA; j_call: TRBJ2-2; v_call: TRBV2; cdr3_nt: TGTGCCAGCAGTGAACGGGGACCCAACACCGGGGAGCTGTTTTTT; cdr3_aa: CASSERGPNTGELFF
d_call: NA; clone_size: NA; j_call: TRBJ2-7; v_call: TRBV5-1; cdr3_nt: TGCGCCAGCAGCCCACGAGGTGGGGACGAGCAGTACTTC; cdr3_aa: CASSPRGGDEQYF
d_call: NA; clone_size: few; j_call: TRBJ2-3; v_call: TRBV6-2/TRBV6-3; cdr3_nt: TGTGCCAGCAGTTACCTTGGAGAAGGCACAGATACGCAGTATTTT; cdr3_aa: CASSYLGEGTDTQYF
d_call: TRBD1; clone_size: few; j_call: TRBJ2-1; v_call: TRBV6-2/TRBV6-3; cdr3_nt: TGTGCCAGCAGAATGACAGGGGGATTCCCCATCCCCTACAATGAGCAGTTCTTC; cdr3_aa: CASRMTGGFPIPYNEQFF
d_call: NA; clone_size: few; j_call: TRBJ2-5; v_call: TRBV19; cdr3_nt: TGTGCCAGTAGTATAGTGGAAGGGCAAGAGACCCAGTACTTC; cdr3_aa: CASSIVEGQETQYF
d_call: NA; clone_size: NA; j_call: TRBJ1-4; v_call: TRBV3-1; cdr3_nt: TGTGCCAGCAGCCACGCCGCCAGTGGGAAACTGTTTTTT; cdr3_aa: CASSHAASGKLFF
d_call: TRBD2; clone_size: many; j_call: TRBJ2-2; v_call: TRBV7-2; cdr3_nt: TGTGCCAGTGGAGCGGGGACGACAACCGGGGAGCTGTTTTTT; cdr3_aa: CASGAGTTTGELFF
d_call: TRBD2; clone_size: once; j_call: TRBJ2-7; v_call: TRBV5-1; cdr3_nt: TGCGCCAGCAGCTTTCTAGCGGGAGGACGAGAGCAGTACTTC; cdr3_aa: CASSFLAGGREQYF
d_call: NA; clone_size: many; j_call: TRBJ2-2; v_call: TRBV29-1; cdr3_nt: TGCAGCGTTGATCAAGGGGGATCCGGGGAGCTGTTTTTT; cdr3_aa: CSVDQGGSGELFF
d_call: TRBD1; clone_size: NA; j_call: TRBJ2-7; v_call: TRBV6-5; cdr3_nt: TGTGCCAGCAGTTTCGGGACAGGACCCATCTACGAGCAGTACTTC; cdr3_aa: CASSFGTGPIYEQYF
d_call: NA; clone_size: NA; j_call: TRBJ2-1; v_call: TRBV20-1; cdr3_nt: TGCAGTGCTAGTTGGGTATCTTACAATGAGCAGTTCTTC; cdr3_aa: CSASWVSYNEQFF
d_call: TRBD2; clone_size: NA; j_call: TRBJ2-5; v_call: TRBV5-6; cdr3_nt: TGTGCCAGCAGCTTCGGGGGGTGGGAGACCCAGTACTTC; cdr3_aa: CASSFGGWETQYF
d_call: TRBD1; clone_size: NA; j_call: TRBJ1-2; v_call: TRBV4-1; cdr3_nt: TGCGCCAGCAGCCAAGGCGAAATGGGACAGGGGACCTATGGCTACACCTTC; cdr3_aa: CASSQGEMGQGTYGYTF